The T cell receptor (beta chain) under discussion was sequenced for a study of tumor-infiltrating lymphocytes in oesophageal squamous cell carcinoma. This CDR3 has 16 amino acids. The V gene's germline CDR1 is SGHTA and CDR2 FQGNSA. Each CDR3 protein is one row after TCRdb ran MiXCR on the PCR reads. The sample carries 9,500 to 15,000 distinct CDR3 sequences, over 50% recorded once. The sequence was collected from a female donor with esophageal squamous cell carcinoma. The chain joins TRBV7-2 to TRBJ2-3; 11 bases are a match to TRBD2. With the DNA end fitting TRBJ2-1 better, the J assignment may be wrong. Sequencing input: esophageal tumor tissue. CDR3 sequence (DNA): TGTGCCAGCAGGAATAGCGGGAGGGCCACGTACAATGAGCAGTTCTTC. Translation: CASRNSGRATYNEQFF.